These 11 T cell receptor beta chains originate from one sample sequenced in a study of a mutant IDH1 vaccine in newly diagnosed glioma. Sample time point: week 23, last vaccination. What each vaccine dose contained was 300 ug of mutant IDH1 20-mer peptide, accompanied by topical imiquimod. Their antigen targets remain unknown. Clones were read by immunoSEQ multiplex PCR, and TCRdb kept only the in-frame ones, dropping some. The sample gives roughly 60,000 clones, about 88% of which show up once; approximately 4.3% is in the top ten. The specimen comprised PBMCs, sampled from a glioma patient whose treatment included an IDH1 peptide vaccine. These receptors originate from a young man with glioma.

V and J are TRBV5-1 and TRBJ1-2; 8 bases agree with TRBD1. V was clipped by 0 bases and J by 8 bases; unmatched bases: 9. The CDR3 spans 15 residues. Germline values: CDR1 SGHRS, CDR2 YFSETQ. DNA of the CDR3: TGCGCCAGCAGCTTGGGGACAGGGATTCCAGGCGGCTACACCTTC. Translating gives CASSLGTGIPGGYTF.

This clone was recorded once. The V gene is TRBV27, the J gene TRBJ1-4; weak D call: TRBD1 (5 bases). Deletions cut 6 bases from V and 10 bases from J, with 15 bases between. The CDR3 totals 13 residues. CDR1 and CDR2 (germline): MNHEY, SMNVEV (reference sequence). This chain's CDR3 is CASSVWGEGKLFF. Written as DNA, the CDR3 is TGTGCCAGCAGCGTCTGGGGGGAAGGAAAACTGTTTTTT.

This clone was seen just once. The chain uses TRBV18 and TRBJ1-5, with a possible D match to TRBD1 (5 bases). V was trimmed by 2 bases and J by 7 bases, leaving 9 bases between them. The CDR3 extends over 13 amino acids. In germline, CDR1 is KGHSH, CDR2 LQKENI. The chain's CDR3 is CASSPGAGQPQHF. As DNA, the CDR3 is TGTGCCAGCTCACCAGGGGCCGGGCAGCCCCAGCATTTT.

The chain combines TRBV19 with TRBJ1-5, with 7 bases identical to TRBD1. The CDR3 has 17 residues. Germline CDR1 is LNHDA and CDR2 is SQIVND (reference sequence). With 4 bases clipped from V and 7 bases from J, the junction kept 16 bases outside the gene matches. The CDR3 reads CASSKDLRDSRIQPQHF. CDR3 DNA: TGTGCCAGTAGTAAAGACCTCCGGGACAGTAGAATACAGCCCCAGCATTTT.

A single count supports this clone. The chain uses TRBV6-5 and TRBJ1-5; TRBD1 might be the D (6 bases). Germline V gene data show CDR1 as MNHEY and CDR2 as SVGAGI. This CDR3 comprises 13 residues. Between the trimmed V and J ends, which lost 2 bases and 9 bases, there was a span of 11 bases. CDR3 sequence reads: CASSYLGGGPQHF. The CDR3 nucleotides are TGTGCCAGCAGTTACCTGGGAGGGGGGCCCCAGCATTTT.

V usage is TRBV7-6 and J usage is TRBJ2-1, with D possibly matching TRBD2 (6 bases). The CDR3 contains 15 residues. Germline V lookup: CDR1 SGHVS, CDR2 FNYEAQ. Trimming shortened V by 1 base and J by 4 bases, and 11 bases separated the two germline ends. In DNA, the CDR3 is TGTGCCAGCAGCTTAGGGGGGGACCCGTACAATGAGCAGTTCTTC. It is translated as CASSLGGDPYNEQFF. The full variable domain, its missing parts supplied by reference TRBV7-6 and TRBJ2-1, is GAGVSQSPRYKVTKRGQDVALRCDPISGHVSLYWYRQALGQGPEFLTYFNYEAQQDKSGLPNDRFSAERPEGSISTLTIQRTEQRDSAMYRCASSLGGDPYNEQFFGPGTRLTVL.

V usage is TRBV20-1 and J usage is TRBJ1-1; a weak D match, TRBD1 (6 bases). Trimming removed 6 bases from V and 12 bases from J, with 17 bases in between. Germline V gene data show CDR1 as DFQATT and CDR2 as SNEGSKA (reference sequence). The CDR3 contains 11 residues. In DNA form, the CDR3 reads TGCAGTGCCCACGGACAGACGGACACTTTCTTT. Translating it yields CSAHGQTDTFF.

Written as DNA, the CDR3 is TGTGCCAGTAGTATAGATCAAGGGGGTTTTTCCTACAATGAGCAGTTCTTC. As protein: CASSIDQGGFSYNEQFF. The chain joins TRBV19 to TRBJ2-1; tentatively, D is TRBD1 (6 bases). The CDR3 sequence is 17 residues long. V dropped 0 bases and J dropped 1 base, with 13 bases sitting between them. CDR1 and CDR2 (germline): LNHDA, SQIVND (reference sequence).

The chain links TRBV2 to TRBJ2-2; 10 positions match TRBD1. The V gene end was trimmed by 3 bases and the J gene end by 3 bases; junction bases not matched to a gene: 4. The germline CDR1 and CDR2 sequences are SNHLY and FYNNEI. This CDR3 has 16 amino acids. The CDR3: CASSDPTGGHTGELFF. The CDR3 nucleotides are TGTGCCAGCAGTGACCCGACAGGGGGCCACACCGGGGAGCTGTTTTTT.

The chain employs TRBV9 and TRBJ1-2; D unclear. With 4 bases removed from V and 5 bases from J, the gap between germline ends came to 15 bases. Germline lookup yields CDR1 SGDLS and CDR2 YYNGEE. The CDR3 is 14 residues long. The CDR3 DNA reads as TGTGCCAGCAGCTCAAGGACGGAATTATATGGCTACACCTTC. Protein: CASSSRTELYGYTF.

This sequence joins TRBV19 and TRBJ1-5, with D possibly matching TRBD1 (5 bases). Germline CDR1 and CDR2: LNHDA and SQIVND (reference sequence). Trimming removed 7 bases from V and 4 bases from J, with 17 bases in between. CDR3 size: 15 residues. The CDR3 region is CASTLGGDYNQPQHF. The CDR3 DNA reads as TGTGCCAGTACCCTAGGAGGGGACTATAATCAGCCCCAGCATTTT.